Listed here are 11 T cell receptor beta chains from one sample, sequenced in a study of cytomegalovirus exposure and HLA in healthy donors. PCR amplification relied on 60 Vbeta primers (plus 13 Jbeta primers). The data were produced by immunoSEQ multiplex PCR, yet TCRdb's version contains in-frame clones alone and is incomplete. Among roughly 100,000 clones listed, approximately 80% were seen once. The sample taken for sequencing was PBMCs. These receptor sequences come from a man aged 45-60 years in good health and CMV-seronegative.

This chain links TRBV15 with TRBJ1-5, with D possibly TRBD1 on 5 matching bases. Germline V gene sequence: CDR1 LNHNV, CDR2 YYDKDF (reference sequence). The CDR3 contains 14 residues. With 4 bases removed from V and 4 bases from J, the gap between germline ends came to 11 bases. Written as DNA, the CDR3 is TGTGCCACCAGCACTTTGACAGAAAATCAGCCCCAGCATTTT. Translated: CATSTLTENQPQHF.

V is TRBV5-1 and J is TRBJ1-3; D not certain. Deletions cut 0 bases from V and 4 bases from J, with 5 bases between. Germline assignment: CDR1 SGHRS and CDR2 YFSETQ. The CDR3 has 13 amino acids. The CDR3 protein is CASSLGGGNTIYF. DNA for the CDR3: TGCGCCAGCAGCTTGGGAGGGGGAAACACCATATATTTT. The variable domain in full, completed from reference TRBV5-1 and TRBJ1-3, reads KAGVTQTPRYLIKTRGQQVTLSCSPISGHRSVSWYQQTPGQGLQFLFEYFSETQRNKGNFPGRFSGRQFSNSRSEMNVSTLELGDSALYLCASSLGGGNTIYFGEGSWLTVV.

This chain uses TRBV5-1 with TRBJ2-3, with 8 nucleotides matching TRBD2. The CDR3 contains 15 residues. V shed 0 bases, J shed 2 bases, and the junction held 2 bases outside the gene matches. Germline-derived CDR1 and CDR2 are SGHRS and YFSETQ. The CDR3 DNA reads as TGCGCCAGCAGCTTGGTACTAGCGGACACAGATACGCAGTATTTT. This encodes CASSLVLADTDTQYF.

V gene TRBV19 combines with J gene TRBJ1-3; D is undetermined. CDR1 is LNHDA and CDR2 is SQIVND in the germline V gene (reference sequence). V lost 10 bases and J lost 4, with 8 bases in between. This CDR3 has 11 amino acids. The CDR3 protein is CATSGGNTIYF. The DNA for the CDR3 is TGTGCCACCTCCGGGGGAAACACCATATATTTT.

The chain is built from TRBV6-5 and TRBJ1-2, with 7 bases identical to TRBD1. Trimming cost V 2 bases and J 5 bases; bases outside gene matches: 8. The CDR3 is made up of 15 amino acids. The germline V gene has CDR1 MNHEY and CDR2 SVGAGI. CDR3 sequence reads: CASSYGAGGLYGYTF. Written as DNA, the CDR3 is TGTGCCAGCAGTTACGGGGCAGGGGGTCTATATGGCTACACCTTC.

This clone was observed a few times. The chain has TRBV7-8 and TRBJ2-2; TRBD1 might be the D (6 bases). CDR3 length: 14 amino acids. The germline CDR1 and CDR2 sequences are SGHVS and FQNEAQ. Trimming cost V 1 base and J 5 bases, with 8 bases left between them. The chain's CDR3 is CASSLGRGTGELFF. The DNA of the CDR3 is TGTGCCAGCAGCTTAGGCAGGGGAACCGGGGAGCTGTTTTTT.

The rearrangement uses TRBV5-5 and TRBJ2-7; the D gene is possibly TRBD1 (5 bases). Germline CDR1 is SGHKS and CDR2 is YYEKEE (reference sequence). There are 16 residues in the CDR3. V was shortened by 4 bases and J by 3 bases, with 20 bases between the two germline ends. For the CDR3, the DNA is TGTGCCAGCAGCCAAGATTTTTTAGGGGTGAACTACGAGCAGTACTTC. It yields the protein CASSQDFLGVNYEQYF.

This chain uses TRBV6-4 with TRBJ1-5; D possibly corresponds to TRBD1 (5 bases). There are 20 residues in the CDR3. V was cut by 10 bases and J by 4 bases, with 35 bases left in between. Germline CDR1 is MRHNA and CDR2 is SNTAGT. CDR3 amino acids: CANGDMARLIPGIANQPQHF. The CDR3 nucleotides are TGTGCCAACGGAGACATGGCCCGCCTCATCCCAGGGATTGCAAATCAGCCCCAGCATTTT.

The chain carries TRBV7-2 and TRBJ1-5; tentatively, D is TRBD1 (5 bases). The CDR3 has 13 amino acids. Germline lookup yields CDR1 SGHTA and CDR2 FQGNSA. Trimming cost V 7 bases and J 3 bases, with 10 bases left between them. CDR3 loop: CASNLGVNQPQHF. The CDR3 nucleotides read TGTGCCAGCAATTTAGGGGTCAATCAGCCCCAGCATTTT.

The rearrangement links TRBV29-1 to TRBJ2-3, with D hard to call. This CDR3 comprises 11 residues. V dropped 6 bases and J dropped 2 bases, with 6 bases sitting between them. Germline V gene lookup returns CDR1 SQVTM and CDR2 ANQGSEA. The CDR3 DNA is TGCAGCGTCGAGTTCACAGATACGCAGTATTTT. Protein product: CSVEFTDTQYF.

The chain employs TRBV7-2 and TRBJ1-6, with D unresolved. Trimming left V 3 bases short and J 7 bases short, with 4 bases between. Germline V gene data show CDR1 as SGHTA and CDR2 as FQGNSA. This CDR3 has 12 residues. The CDR3 DNA sequence: TGTGCCAGCAGCTTCGCGAATTCACCCCTCCACTTT. Its protein product is CASSFANSPLHF.